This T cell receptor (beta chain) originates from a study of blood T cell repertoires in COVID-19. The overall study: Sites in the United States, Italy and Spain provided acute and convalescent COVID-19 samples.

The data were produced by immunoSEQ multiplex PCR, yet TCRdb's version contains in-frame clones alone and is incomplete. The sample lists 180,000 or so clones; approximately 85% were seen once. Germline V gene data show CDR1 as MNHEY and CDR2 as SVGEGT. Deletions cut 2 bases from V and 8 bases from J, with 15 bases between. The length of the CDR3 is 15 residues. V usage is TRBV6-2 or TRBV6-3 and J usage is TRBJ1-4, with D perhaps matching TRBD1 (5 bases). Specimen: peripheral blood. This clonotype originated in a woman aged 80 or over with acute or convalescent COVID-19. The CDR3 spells CASSYGGAFGEKLFF. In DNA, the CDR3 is TGTGCCAGCAGTTACGGTGGGGCCTTCGGGGAAAAACTGTTTTTT.